This T cell receptor (beta chain) originates from a study of blood T cell repertoires in COVID-19. CDR1 and CDR2 (germline): SGHRS, YFSETQ. The CDR3 runs 17 residues. J lost 2 bases, V lost 4 bases, and 12 bases had no gene match. Here immunoSEQ multiplex PCR was the method, and the copy in TCRdb shows in-frame clones only, minus some. The sample lists more than 250,000 clones; just over 85% were seen once. Source material: PBMCs or T cells enriched from blood (not recorded which). The receptor's source is a woman younger than 30 who had recovered from COVID-19. The chain employs TRBV5-1 and TRBJ2-3, with 8 positions matching TRBD1. CDR3 amino acids: CASSHSDREFDTDTQYF. The DNA for the CDR3 is TGCGCCAGCAGCCATTCGGACAGGGAATTTGACACAGATACGCAGTATTTT.